This T cell receptor beta chain came from a study of blood T cell repertoires in COVID-19. Across the whole study: Both acute and convalescent COVID-19 samples were obtained from the United States, Italy and Spain.

Germline V gives CDR1 SGHTS, CDR2 YDEGEE. V lost 3 bases and J lost 5, with 23 bases in between. The CDR3 spans 17 residues. The authors' processing: Reference gene primer amplification in the assay estimated nucleated cell counts. Measured with immunoSEQ multiplex PCR; TCRdb has only the in-frame clones, and not every one. V, J and clone size derive from that table, while D and trimming were established from the DNA sequence. The data hold 150,000 to 200,000 clones, with 76% observed a single time. Source material: PBMCs or T cells enriched from blood (not recorded which). This TCR was recovered from a woman in her forties or fifties with acute COVID-19. J is TRBJ2-5 and V is TRBV5-8, with TRBD2 as a possible D gene (7 bases). This CDR3 is CASSSGKDLGGLETQYF. The CDR3 DNA reads as TGTGCCAGCAGCTCCGGGAAAGATTTGGGGGGGCTGGAGACCCAGTACTTC.